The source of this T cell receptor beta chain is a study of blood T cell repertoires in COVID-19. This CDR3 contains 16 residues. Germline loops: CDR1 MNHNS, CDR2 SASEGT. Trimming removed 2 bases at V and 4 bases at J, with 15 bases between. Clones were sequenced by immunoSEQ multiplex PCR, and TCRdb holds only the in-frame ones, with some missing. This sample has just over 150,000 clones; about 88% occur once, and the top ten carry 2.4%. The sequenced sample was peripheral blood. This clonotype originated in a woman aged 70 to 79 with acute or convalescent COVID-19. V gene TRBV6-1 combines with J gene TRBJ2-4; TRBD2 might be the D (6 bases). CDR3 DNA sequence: TGTGCCAGCAGTGAAATTGTGGCGGGGACTAAAAACATTCAGTACTTC. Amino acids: CASSEIVAGTKNIQYF.